Listed below are T cell receptor beta chains from one sample, sequenced in a study of blood T cell repertoires in COVID-19. Here immunoSEQ multiplex PCR was the method, and the copy in TCRdb shows in-frame clones only, minus some. The profile shows around 200,000 clones, about 86% of them singletons. The specimen sequenced was peripheral blood. All receptors come from a man aged 40-49 years with active or convalescent COVID-19. The CDR3 runs from the conserved cysteine through the conserved F or W. D genes are given only for firm matches. Clone size is not always given. Where it is, it says once, few, many or a class for expanded clones.

V	size	J	D	CDR3	DNA
TRBV2	once	TRBJ2-7	TRBD1	CASSGQGAYEQYF	TGTGCCAGCAGTGGACAGGGGGCCTACGAGCAGTACTTC
TRBV7-9	few	TRBJ2-7	.	CASSLSPMGGYEQYF	TGTGCCAGCAGCTTGAGTCCCATGGGGGGCTACGAGCAGTACTTC
TRBV15	.	TRBJ1-2	TRBD1	CATSRDQSRTGGDYTF	TGTGCCACCAGCAGAGATCAGTCCAGGACAGGGGGGGACTACACCTTC
TRBV6-2/TRBV6-3	once	TRBJ2-1	.	CASSYSGRSSSYNEQFF	TGTGCCAGCAGTTACTCTGGCAGGTCAAGCTCCTACAATGAGCAGTTCTTC
TRBV9	.	TRBJ1-2	.	CASSAASRGGYTF	TGTGCCAGCAGCGCCGCGAGTCGAGGTGGCTACACCTTC
TRBV11-3	once	TRBJ1-2	.	CASSVSSGGCTF	TGTGCCAGCAGTGTTTCTTCGGGGGGTTGCACCTTC
TRBV6-2/TRBV6-3	.	TRBJ2-2	.	CASSDRYTGELFF	TGTGCCAGCAGTGACAGGTACACCGGGGAGCTGTTTTTT
TRBV5-4	once	TRBJ2-2	TRBD2	CASSLPIGLAGRTGELFF	TGTGCCAGCAGCTTACCCATTGGACTAGCGGGAAGAACCGGGGAGCTGTTTTTT
TRBV13	.	TRBJ1-2	TRBD1	CASSFYTGTGFSTSALGYTF	TGTGCCAGCAGCTTCTACACCGGGACAGGTTTTTCTACTAGTGCCCTCGGCTACACCTTC
TRBV3-1/TRBV3-2	.	TRBJ2-5	TRBD1	CASSQERLQGETQYF	TGTGCCAGCAGCCAAGAGAGGCTACAGGGGGAGACCCAGTACTTC
TRBV11-2	.	TRBJ1-5	TRBD1	CASSLGSRRGFQPQHF	TGTGCCAGCAGCTTAGGCTCTCGCAGGGGGTTTCAGCCCCAGCATTTT
TRBV19	.	TRBJ1-6	.	CASSQVRGNSPLHF	TGTGCCAGTAGTCAAGTTAGAGGCAATTCACCCCTCCACTTT
TRBV19	.	TRBJ1-2	TRBD1	CASSIDGTENYGYTF	TGTGCCAGTAGTATAGACGGGACAGAGAACTATGGCTACACCTTC
TRBV24-1	.	TRBJ2-1	TRBD2	CATSDAGTSGSSYNEQFF	TGTGCCACCAGTGACGCCGGGACTAGCGGGAGCTCCTACAATGAGCAGTTCTTC
TRBV2	.	TRBJ2-1	.	CASSEDEVSYNEQFF	TGTGCCAGCAGTGAAGACGAGGTCTCCTACAATGAGCAGTTCTTC
TRBV11-2	few	TRBJ1-2	TRBD1	CASSAGGGKYGYTF	TGTGCCAGCAGCGCAGGGGGCGGGAAGTATGGCTACACCTTC
TRBV7-7	.	TRBJ2-2	.	CASSLLATGELFF	TGTGCTAGCAGCTTATTGGCCACCGGGGAGCTGTTTTTT
TRBV7-7	few	TRBJ2-2	.	CASSSQNSNTGELFF	TGTGCTAGCAGCTCTCAGAATTCGAACACCGGGGAGCTGTTTTTT
TRBV11-2	.	TRBJ1-1	TRBD1	CASSQMAGQGAKNTEAFF	TGTGCCAGCAGCCAAATGGCGGGACAGGGGGCAAAGAACACTGAAGCTTTCTTT
TRBV5-1	.	TRBJ2-2	TRBD1	CASRPRDRDNTGELFF	TGCGCCAGCAGACCCCGGGACAGGGATAACACCGGGGAGCTGTTTTTT
TRBV11-1	few	TRBJ1-1	TRBD1	CASSPWTGGKNTEAFF	TGTGCCAGCAGCCCCTGGACAGGGGGTAAGAACACTGAAGCTTTCTTT
TRBV27	.	TRBJ2-3	TRBD2	CASSVGLATDTQYF	TGTGCCAGCAGTGTGGGACTAGCCACAGATACGCAGTATTTT
TRBV7-6	.	TRBJ2-1	TRBD2	CASSLGGTTSYNEQFF	TGTGCCAGCAGCTTAGGGGGGACTACATCCTACAATGAGCAGTTCTTC
TRBV4-3	few	TRBJ1-2	.	CASSQDTDSSNYGYTF	TGCGCCAGCAGCCAAGATACAGACAGCTCTAACTATGGCTACACCTTC
TRBV6-5	.	TRBJ1-2	.	CASSKSTGWDYGYTF	TGTGCCAGCAGCAAATCGACAGGCTGGGATTATGGCTACACCTTC
TRBV9	.	TRBJ2-5	.	CASSFGQSAVETQYF	TGTGCCAGCAGCTTCGGACAGTCGGCGGTAGAGACCCAGTACTTC
TRBV11-3	.	TRBJ2-1	.	CASSLDRDEQFF	TGTGCCAGCAGCTTAGACCGGGATGAGCAGTTCTTC
TRBV30	.	TRBJ1-2	.	CACLPLQGYGYTF	TGTGCCTGTTTACCCCTACAGGGCTATGGCTACACCTTC
TRBV7-9	.	TRBJ2-1	.	CASSTRDLSSYNEQFF	TGTGCCAGCAGCACCCGGGACTTGAGCTCCTACAATGAGCAGTTCTTC
TRBV3-1/TRBV3-2	.	TRBJ1-5	.	CASSQDHRGNQPQHF	TGTGCCAGCAGCCAAGATCACAGGGGCAATCAGCCCCAGCATTTT
TRBV9	.	TRBJ2-3	.	CASSVSASTDTQYF	TGTGCCAGCAGCGTCAGCGCAAGCACAGATACGCAGTATTTT
TRBV29-1	.	TRBJ1-3	.	CSVEERYSSGNTIYF	TGCAGCGTTGAAGAAAGATACAGCTCTGGAAACACCATATATTTT
TRBV21-1	.	TRBJ2-2	.	CASSKYHRINTGELFF	TGTGCCAGCAGCAAATATCACAGAATTAACACCGGGGAGCTGTTTTTT
TRBV12-3/TRBV12-4	.	TRBJ1-1	.	CASSDRGTEAFF	TGTGCCAGCAGTGACCGGGGTACTGAAGCTTTCTTT
TRBV7-2	.	TRBJ2-7	.	CASSFLGQSYEQYF	TGTGCCAGCAGCTTTCTTGGACAGTCCTACGAGCAGTACTTC
TRBV18	.	TRBJ1-1	.	CASSPARPRDGTEAFF	TGTGCCAGCTCACCCGCCAGGCCCCGCGACGGAACTGAAGCTTTCTTT
TRBV11-3	.	TRBJ2-1	TRBD2	CASSPSGTSGGALYNEQFF	TGTGCCAGCAGCCCGTCCGGGACTAGCGGGGGGGCCTTATACAATGAGCAGTTCTTC
TRBV2	.	TRBJ1-5	.	CASRPGGAENQPQHF	TGTGCCAGCCGCCCCGGGGGGGCAGAAAATCAGCCCCAGCATTTT
TRBV28	.	TRBJ1-5	TRBD1	CASSPLGQQNQPQHF	TGTGCCAGCAGTCCATTGGGACAGCAAAATCAGCCCCAGCATTTT
TRBV6-5	once	TRBJ2-7	TRBD2	CASRLAYNSYEQYF	TGTGCCAGCAGACTAGCGTACAATTCCTACGAGCAGTACTTC
TRBV30	.	TRBJ2-6	TRBD1	CACPHTGQGVISGANVLTF	TGTGCCTGTCCCCATACCGGACAGGGTGTTATCTCTGGGGCCAACGTCCTGACTTTC
TRBV3-1/TRBV3-2	.	TRBJ1-5	.	CASSQGSGNQPQHF	TGTGCCAGCAGCCAGGGTAGCGGCAATCAGCCCCAGCATTTT
TRBV28	.	TRBJ1-5	.	CASSYGGSGQPQHF	TGTGCCAGCAGTTACGGGGGGTCGGGGCAGCCCCAGCATTTT
TRBV6-5	.	TRBJ1-5	TRBD1	CASTAGTGINQPQHF	TGTGCCAGCACCGCCGGGACAGGGATAAATCAGCCCCAGCATTTT
TRBV9	.	TRBJ2-2	.	CASSVEDSNTGELFF	TGTGCCAGCAGCGTAGAAGACTCGAACACCGGGGAGCTGTTTTTT
TRBV23-1	.	TRBJ2-5	.	CASSQNGLLQETQYF	TGCGCCAGCAGTCAGAATGGGCTTCTTCAAGAGACCCAGTACTTC
TRBV11-2	few	TRBJ2-2	TRBD1	CASSLGRGWSNTGELFF	TGTGCCAGCAGCTTAGGCAGGGGGTGGTCGAACACCGGGGAGCTGTTTTTT
TRBV6-5	.	TRBJ2-1	TRBD1	CASCGQATYNEQFF	TGTGCCAGCTGCGGACAGGCTACCTACAATGAGCAGTTCTTC
TRBV11-3	.	TRBJ1-5	.	CASSFGGDHQPQHF	TGTGCCAGCAGCTTTGGGGGGGACCATCAGCCCCAGCATTTT
TRBV12-3/TRBV12-4	.	TRBJ1-2	.	CAVDSNYGYTF	TGTGCCGTCGACAGTAACTATGGCTACACCTTC
TRBV18	.	TRBJ2-2	TRBD1	CASSPQGASTGELFF	TGTGCCAGCTCACCACAGGGGGCGAGCACCGGGGAGCTGTTTTTT